This T cell receptor beta chain was identified in a study of shared clonotypes between healthy human individuals. Study-wide results and caveats: The sampled material consisted only of blood, and tissue repertoires are likely to differ.

With respect to this clone: Its target is not known.

Without sorting, samples used some 90 million PBMCs for genomic DNA. How the authors handled the data: ImmunoSEQ supplied junction-only sequences lacking quality scores, so filtering was different. Data came from immunoSEQ multiplex PCR; TCRdb stores just in-frame clones and leaves some out. The DNA gave D and trimming, while V, J and clone size come from that table. This sample has about 490,000 clones, with approximately 82% found just once. Germline V CDR1 and CDR2: SGHRS, YFSETQ. Trimming cost V 4 bases and J 2 bases; bases outside gene matches: 3. The CDR3 is 15 amino acids. This sequence joins TRBV5-1 and TRBJ2-3; 11 bases are a match to TRBD2. The sample taken for sequencing was PBMCs. This TCR was sampled from a woman aged 40 to 50 in good health. Some clones in this sample may be carry-over from other donors' samples. This chain's CDR3 is CASSLSGRATDTQYF. CDR3 sequence (DNA): TGCGCCAGCAGCCTTAGCGGGAGGGCCACAGATACGCAGTATTTT.